This is a list of T cell receptor beta chains from one sample in a study of TIL therapy for anti-PD-1-resistant metastatic lung cancer. The data were produced by immunoSEQ multiplex PCR, yet TCRdb's version contains in-frame clones alone and is incomplete. This table holds around 50,000 clones, around 67% found once. This specimen was blood, taken at baseline. These receptors came from a person aged 25-85 years with non-small cell lung cancer. Each CDR3 is given with its conserved first and last residue. Fields, in order: CDR3 length, V gene, J gene, clone size, D gene, CDR3 protein, CDR3 DNA. A D gene is named only where the DNA matches it firmly. Rows give clone size only sometimes, using once, few, many, or a class for an expanded clone.

len: 14
v_gene: TRBV5-5
j_gene: TRBJ2-2
abundance: .
d_gene: .
CDR3aa: CASSTYSYTGELFF
CDR3nt: TGTGCCAGCAGCACATACAGCTACACCGGGGAGCTGTTTTTT

len: 18
v_gene: TRBV5-5
j_gene: TRBJ2-2
abundance: .
d_gene: TRBD1
CDR3aa: CASSRWGQGALNTGELFF
CDR3nt: TGTGCCAGCAGCAGGTGGGGACAGGGGGCCCTAAACACCGGGGAGCTGTTTTTT

len: 14
v_gene: TRBV10-3
j_gene: TRBJ2-7
abundance: .
d_gene: TRBD1
CDR3aa: CAIRGQGAGSEQYF
CDR3nt: TGTGCCATCAGGGGACAGGGGGCCGGATCCGAGCAGTACTTC

len: 13
v_gene: TRBV5-4
j_gene: TRBJ2-7
abundance: .
d_gene: .
CDR3aa: CASSLGGDYEQYF
CDR3nt: TGTGCCAGCAGCTTGGGGGGGGATTACGAGCAGTACTTC

len: 14
v_gene: TRBV30
j_gene: TRBJ2-2
abundance: .
d_gene: .
CDR3aa: CAWSDLGAAGELFF
CDR3nt: TGTGCCTGGAGTGACCTAGGTGCAGCCGGGGAGCTGTTTTTT

len: 14
v_gene: TRBV2
j_gene: TRBJ2-7
abundance: few
d_gene: TRBD1
CDR3aa: CASSEGQGHYEQYF
CDR3nt: TGTGCCAGCAGTGAAGGACAGGGACACTACGAGCAGTACTTC

len: 14
v_gene: TRBV11-2
j_gene: TRBJ2-2
abundance: .
d_gene: TRBD1
CDR3aa: CASSSGQSGGELFF
CDR3nt: TGTGCCAGCAGCTCGGGACAGAGTGGCGGGGAGCTGTTTTTT

len: 15
v_gene: TRBV6-5
j_gene: TRBJ1-5
abundance: .
d_gene: .
CDR3aa: CASSYSGRGNQPQHF
CDR3nt: TGTGCCAGCAGTTACTCAGGAAGGGGGAATCAGCCCCAGCATTTT

len: 14
v_gene: TRBV29-1
j_gene: TRBJ1-1
abundance: .
d_gene: TRBD1
CDR3aa: CSVNRGGGRTEAFF
CDR3nt: TGCAGCGTTAACAGGGGCGGCGGTAGGACTGAAGCTTTCTTT

len: 17
v_gene: TRBV21-1
j_gene: TRBJ1-5
abundance: .
d_gene: .
CDR3aa: CASVGGQGSKGNQPQHF
CDR3nt: TGTGCCAGCGTGGGGGGACAGGGGTCCAAGGGCAATCAGCCCCAGCATTTT

len: 16
v_gene: TRBV6-1
j_gene: TRBJ2-3
abundance: .
d_gene: .
CDR3aa: CASSALGLSYTDTQYF
CDR3nt: TGTGCCAGCAGTGCGTTGGGACTTAGTTACACAGATACGCAGTATTTT

len: 14
v_gene: TRBV2
j_gene: TRBJ2-7
abundance: .
d_gene: .
CDR3aa: CASSRSWRAYEQYF
CDR3nt: TGTGCCAGCAGCAGGTCGTGGAGGGCTTACGAGCAGTACTTC

len: 15
v_gene: TRBV5-1
j_gene: TRBJ2-5
abundance: .
d_gene: .
CDR3aa: CASSLGGATQETQYF
CDR3nt: TGCGCCAGCAGCTTGGGAGGAGCCACCCAAGAGACCCAGTACTTC

len: 15
v_gene: TRBV30
j_gene: TRBJ1-5
abundance: few
d_gene: .
CDR3aa: CALDGGQGGDQPQHF
CDR3nt: TGTGCCTTGGATGGCGGGCAGGGAGGGGATCAGCCCCAGCATTTT

len: 15
v_gene: TRBV11-2
j_gene: TRBJ1-2
abundance: few
d_gene: TRBD1
CDR3aa: CASSSTGGVGYGYTF
CDR3nt: TGTGCCAGCAGCTCTACAGGGGGCGTAGGCTATGGCTACACCTTC

len: 13
v_gene: TRBV7-9
j_gene: TRBJ2-5
abundance: few
d_gene: .
CDR3aa: CASSLDLSGTQYF
CDR3nt: TGTGCCAGCAGCTTAGATCTCTCCGGGACCCAGTACTTC

len: 16
v_gene: TRBV4-2
j_gene: TRBJ2-2
abundance: .
d_gene: TRBD2
CDR3aa: CASSREGTSRTGELFF
CDR3nt: TGTGCCAGCAGCCGGGAAGGGACTAGTAGGACCGGGGAGCTGTTTTTT

len: 14
v_gene: TRBV2
j_gene: TRBJ1-2
abundance: few
d_gene: .
CDR3aa: CASSEVTVNAGYTF
CDR3nt: TGTGCCAGCAGTGAAGTTACAGTCAATGCTGGCTACACCTTC

len: 14
v_gene: TRBV11-2
j_gene: TRBJ2-3
abundance: .
d_gene: .
CDR3aa: CASSFGRSTDTQYF
CDR3nt: TGTGCCAGCAGCTTTGGACGGAGCACAGATACGCAGTATTTT

len: 14
v_gene: TRBV10-3
j_gene: TRBJ2-3
abundance: .
d_gene: .
CDR3aa: CAIRSAIQADTQYF
CDR3nt: TGTGCCATCAGAAGCGCAATACAAGCAGATACGCAGTATTTT

len: 15
v_gene: TRBV4-3
j_gene: TRBJ1-5
abundance: .
d_gene: .
CDR3aa: CASSQIWTGNQPQHF
CDR3nt: TGCGCCAGCAGCCAAATATGGACTGGCAATCAGCCCCAGCATTTT

len: 13
v_gene: TRBV10-1
j_gene: TRBJ2-3
abundance: .
d_gene: .
CDR3aa: CASSDPSTDTQYF
CDR3nt: TGCGCCAGCAGTGATCCGAGCACAGATACGCAGTATTTT

len: 15
v_gene: TRBV4-3
j_gene: TRBJ1-2
abundance: .
d_gene: .
CDR3aa: CASSQVETGNYGYTF
CDR3nt: TGCGCCAGCAGCCAAGTCGAGACAGGCAACTATGGCTACACCTTC

len: 15
v_gene: TRBV4-2
j_gene: TRBJ1-1
abundance: .
d_gene: TRBD1
CDR3aa: CASSQRRTGGTEAFF
CDR3nt: TGTGCCAGCAGCCAACGGCGGACAGGGGGCACTGAAGCTTTCTTT

len: 14
v_gene: TRBV19
j_gene: TRBJ1-1
abundance: once
d_gene: .
CDR3aa: CASRETWMNTEAFF
CDR3nt: TGTGCCAGTAGGGAGACCTGGATGAACACTGAAGCTTTCTTT

len: 18
v_gene: TRBV7-9
j_gene: TRBJ2-7
abundance: .
d_gene: TRBD2
CDR3aa: CASSYNPLAGGGRAEQYF
CDR3nt: TGTGCCAGCAGCTATAACCCTCTAGCGGGAGGTGGCCGAGCCGAGCAGTACTTC

len: 16
v_gene: TRBV7-2
j_gene: TRBJ2-1
abundance: .
d_gene: TRBD2
CDR3aa: CASSFLSSGDYNEQFF
CDR3nt: TGTGCCAGCAGCTTCCTATCTAGCGGGGACTACAATGAGCAGTTCTTC

len: 14
v_gene: TRBV7-9
j_gene: TRBJ2-7
abundance: .
d_gene: TRBD2
CDR3aa: CASSLARGGSEQYF
CDR3nt: TGTGCCAGCAGCTTAGCTCGGGGGGGCAGCGAGCAGTACTTC

len: 14
v_gene: TRBV27
j_gene: TRBJ1-2
abundance: .
d_gene: .
CDR3aa: CASSFVGANNGYTF
CDR3nt: TGTGCCAGCAGCTTTGTGGGGGCCAACAATGGCTACACCTTC

len: 16
v_gene: TRBV14
j_gene: TRBJ1-4
abundance: .
d_gene: .
CDR3aa: CASSQRTGQTNEKLFF
CDR3nt: TGTGCCAGCAGCCAGAGGACTGGTCAAACTAATGAAAAACTGTTTTTT

len: 13
v_gene: TRBV6-6
j_gene: TRBJ1-1
abundance: .
d_gene: .
CDR3aa: CASSYRGGDTAFF
CDR3nt: TGTGCCAGCAGTTACCGGGGCGGGGACACGGCTTTCTTT

len: 16
v_gene: TRBV13
j_gene: TRBJ1-5
abundance: .
d_gene: .
CDR3aa: CASSLGGLDPNQPQHF
CDR3nt: TGTGCCAGCAGCTTAGGGGGACTAGATCCCAATCAGCCCCAGCATTTT

len: 14
v_gene: TRBV7-9
j_gene: TRBJ2-3
abundance: .
d_gene: .
CDR3aa: CASSLGGAGDTQYF
CDR3nt: TGTGCCAGCAGCTTAGGGGGGGCCGGAGATACGCAGTATTTT

len: 13
v_gene: TRBV10-3
j_gene: TRBJ2-2
abundance: .
d_gene: .
CDR3aa: CAISERETGELFF
CDR3nt: TGTGCCATCAGTGAAAGGGAAACCGGGGAGCTGTTTTTT

len: 15
v_gene: TRBV28
j_gene: TRBJ2-5
abundance: .
d_gene: TRBD2
CDR3aa: CASSFGGGAGETQYF
CDR3nt: TGTGCCAGCAGTTTTGGCGGGGGGGCCGGGGAGACCCAGTACTTC

len: 16
v_gene: TRBV9
j_gene: TRBJ2-5
abundance: .
d_gene: TRBD2
CDR3aa: CASSVGSGANQETQYF
CDR3nt: TGTGCCAGCAGCGTAGGTAGCGGGGCTAATCAGGAGACCCAGTACTTC

len: 15
v_gene: TRBV7-3
j_gene: TRBJ2-3
abundance: .
d_gene: TRBD2
CDR3aa: CASSFGLAVTDTQYF
CDR3nt: TGTGCCAGCAGCTTCGGACTAGCGGTCACAGATACGCAGTATTTT

len: 13
v_gene: TRBV6-1
j_gene: TRBJ2-7
abundance: .
d_gene: TRBD1
CDR3aa: CATIWDRVSQQYF
CDR3nt: TGTGCCACCATCTGGGACAGGGTCAGTCAGCAGTACTTC

len: 13
v_gene: TRBV28
j_gene: TRBJ1-5
abundance: few
d_gene: .
CDR3aa: CASTSIGEQPQHF
CDR3nt: TGTGCCAGCACCTCCATAGGGGAGCAGCCCCAGCATTTT

len: 15
v_gene: TRBV7-6
j_gene: TRBJ2-7
abundance: .
d_gene: TRBD2
CDR3aa: CASSQQRGSSYEQYF
CDR3nt: TGTGCCAGCAGCCAGCAGCGGGGAAGCTCCTACGAGCAGTACTTC

len: 14
v_gene: TRBV7-2
j_gene: TRBJ2-3
abundance: .
d_gene: TRBD2
CDR3aa: CASSLGLAADTQYF
CDR3nt: TGTGCCAGCAGCTTAGGACTAGCGGCGGATACGCAGTATTTT

len: 17
v_gene: TRBV28
j_gene: TRBJ2-3
abundance: .
d_gene: TRBD1
CDR3aa: CASSYRDRGLRTDTQYF
CDR3nt: TGTGCCAGCAGTTACCGGGACAGGGGATTGAGGACAGATACGCAGTATTTT

len: 14
v_gene: TRBV7-2
j_gene: TRBJ1-1
abundance: .
d_gene: TRBD1
CDR3aa: CASSSQGVGTEAFF
CDR3nt: TGTGCCAGCAGCTCCCAGGGGGTGGGCACTGAAGCTTTCTTT

len: 17
v_gene: TRBV11-3
j_gene: TRBJ2-3
abundance: .
d_gene: .
CDR3aa: CASSLVSGTLTTDTQYF
CDR3nt: TGTGCCAGCAGCTTAGTTTCCGGAACCCTTACCACAGATACGCAGTATTTT

len: 15
v_gene: TRBV6-1
j_gene: TRBJ1-5
abundance: .
d_gene: .
CDR3aa: CASSNDVGRRQPQHF
CDR3nt: TGTGCCAGCAGTAACGACGTGGGAAGAAGGCAGCCCCAGCATTTT

len: 13
v_gene: TRBV7-9
j_gene: TRBJ1-2
abundance: few
d_gene: .
CDR3aa: CAEPSASEGGYTF
CDR3nt: TGTGCCGAACCCAGTGCGTCTGAGGGAGGCTACACCTTC

len: 11
v_gene: TRBV11-3
j_gene: TRBJ2-7
abundance: .
d_gene: TRBD1
CDR3aa: CATTGGGEQYF
CDR3nt: TGTGCCACCACAGGGGGCGGAGAGCAGTACTTC

len: 16
v_gene: TRBV15
j_gene: TRBJ2-5
abundance: .
d_gene: .
CDR3aa: CATSSERGTGKETQYF
CDR3nt: TGTGCCACCAGCAGTGAGCGGGGAACAGGGAAAGAGACCCAGTACTTC

len: 16
v_gene: TRBV6-5
j_gene: TRBJ1-1
abundance: .
d_gene: .
CDR3aa: CASSLRGGRVDTEAFF
CDR3nt: TGTGCCAGCAGTTTACGAGGGGGGCGAGTGGACACTGAAGCTTTCTTT

len: 13
v_gene: TRBV27
j_gene: TRBJ1-5
abundance: .
d_gene: .
CDR3aa: CASSLGSRQPQHF
CDR3nt: TGTGCCAGCAGTTTAGGCAGTCGACAGCCCCAGCATTTT

len: 13
v_gene: TRBV5-5
j_gene: TRBJ2-7
abundance: .
d_gene: TRBD1
CDR3aa: CASNGQGTHEQYF
CDR3nt: TGTGCCAGCAACGGACAGGGCACCCACGAGCAGTACTTC

len: 15
v_gene: TRBV4-3
j_gene: TRBJ2-5
abundance: .
d_gene: .
CDR3aa: CASSQDGGRRETQYF
CDR3nt: TGCGCCAGCAGCCAAGATGGGGGGAGGCGAGAGACCCAGTACTTC

len: 16
v_gene: TRBV5-1
j_gene: TRBJ1-1
abundance: .
d_gene: TRBD1
CDR3aa: CASSGRGRRKNTEAFF
CDR3nt: TGCGCCAGCAGCGGCAGGGGGCGCCGGAAGAACACTGAAGCTTTCTTT